This TCR beta chain was sequenced during a study of CD8+ T cells in alopecia areata. Study-wide context: Treated patients were given 5 to 10 mg oral tofacitinib twice daily.

cDNA serving as the sequencing template came from extracted, reverse transcribed RNA. Data came from immunoSEQ multiplex PCR; TCRdb stores just in-frame clones and leaves some out. The sample lists 190,000 or so clones; roughly 64% were seen once. Treatment of the sample: oral pan-JAK inhibitor, 5-10 mg twice daily. Both peripheral blood and punch biopsies of lesional scalp skin were obtained from patients who had alopecia areata. Study outcomes and limitations: Scalp sequencing also captures normal skin's resident alphabeta T cells. Relative to normal scalp, lesional scalp, especially alopecia totalis/universalis, showed higher clonality.

Points on this clone: Its target is unknown.

The germline V and J ends were trimmed by 5 bases and 12 bases, with 13 bases remaining between them. CDR1 is GTSNPN and CDR2 is SVGIG in the germline V gene (reference sequence). The CDR3 loop spans 10 amino acids. The gene calls are TRBV30 and TRBJ1-1; D gene unclear. This receptor was obtained from a human donor with alopecia areata. Sample: CD4+ T cells sorted from blood, taken at week 24, from a patient treated with tofacitinib. The CDR3 region has the DNA TGTGCCTGGGGCCATGAGGCATCTTTCTTT. Translation: CAWGHEASFF.